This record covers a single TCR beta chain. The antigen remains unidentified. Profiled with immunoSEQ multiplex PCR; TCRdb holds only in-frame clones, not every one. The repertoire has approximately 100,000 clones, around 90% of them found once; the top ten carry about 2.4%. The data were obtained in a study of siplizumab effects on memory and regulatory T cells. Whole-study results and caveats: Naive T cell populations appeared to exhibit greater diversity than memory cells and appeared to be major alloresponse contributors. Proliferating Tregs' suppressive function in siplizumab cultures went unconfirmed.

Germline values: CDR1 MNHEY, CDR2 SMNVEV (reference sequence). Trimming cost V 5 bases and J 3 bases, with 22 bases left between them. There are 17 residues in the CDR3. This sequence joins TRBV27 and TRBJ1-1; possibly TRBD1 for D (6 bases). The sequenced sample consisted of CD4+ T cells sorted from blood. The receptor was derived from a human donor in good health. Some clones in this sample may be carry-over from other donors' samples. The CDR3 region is CASSLIQGRYGDTEAFF. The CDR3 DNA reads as TGTGCCAGCAGTCTTATTCAGGGGCGCTATGGGGACACTGAAGCTTTCTTT.